The sequence of this TCR beta chain was determined in a study of blood T cell repertoires in COVID-19. TCRdb's table, derived via immunoSEQ multiplex PCR, lists solely in-frame clones and lacks some. Among around 84,000 clones listed, around 84% were seen once. This CDR3 spans 16 amino acids. The trim removed 5 bases at V and 1 base at J, leaving 9 bases unmatched. The source is a man older than 75 with active or convalescent COVID-19. V gene TRBV23-1 combines with J gene TRBJ2-7, with 9 nucleotides matching TRBD1. TRBV23-1 belongs to the ORF category, with a function that is uncertain. Sequencing input: peripheral blood. The CDR3 nucleotides read TGCGCCAGCAGTTGCCTACAGGGGGCAGGTTCCTACGAGCAGTACGTC. Translation: CASSCLQGAGSYEQYV.